This T cell receptor beta chain was sequenced in a study of CD8+CD57+ T cells in acquired aplastic anemia (dated by TCRdb to between 2017 and 2018). With regard to the full study: On average, sorted CD4+ and CD8+ cells yielded around 3.4 ug of extracted DNA, with a range of about 0.19 to 30 ug. A CD8+CD57+ expansion meant a frequency higher than the mean frequency seen in healthy subjects. Here is what the overall study found, with its caveats: Although 25 to 30 CD8+ CDR3 sequences were shared by patients and controls, these sequences appeared highly expressed in patients and within the immunodominant clones of patients. No significant difference in CD8+ Simpson's diversity was found between patients and healthy controls (P=0.060).

Via the germline V gene, CDR1 is SGHVS and CDR2 FQNEAQ. V is clipped by 9 bases and J by 4 bases, and the sequence between their germline boundaries is 20 bases long. From cysteine to phenylalanine, the CDR3 is 15 amino acids long. Just CDR3 DNA is preserved here, 45 bases in frame from base 1. Genomic DNA served as template for TCR beta VDJ combination and CDR3 sequence profiling. An Illumina HiSeq 2000 was used for TCR repertoire sequencing. As for the authors' bioinformatics: TRBV/TRBJ rearrangement plots, CDR3 size and DJ length profiles, and Simpson's diversity index were used to evaluate the repertoires. The most abundant DNA sequence in the deep sequencing data was taken as the immunodominant clone. CDR3 amino acid sequences were checked for sharing across subjects and were also compared against the VDJdb database and published repertoires. TCRdb applied fastp at Q25 and MiXCR to the public reads, then kept only in-frame beta chains. Under each unique CDR3 protein, matching rows form one entry showing the most common genes and DNA. It is TCRdb's table, rather than the study itself, that gives the V and J calls and clone size. Across this sample there are 120,000 or so distinct CDR3 sequences, with nearly 40% seen only once. The ten largest clones capture around 2.5% of the sample.

Expansion of CD8+CD57+ cells had been shown by flow cytometry in the patients chosen for sequencing. Every patient had a diagnosis of severe acquired aplastic anemia based on International Study of Aplastic Anemia and Agranulocytosis and Camitta criteria. No therapy had been received by the patients at the time of blood sampling. In this study, sorted CD4+ and CD8+ T cells from the blood of healthy subjects and of severe aplastic anemia patients had their TCR repertoires deep-sequenced. Patients were enrolled in the USA under clinicaltrials.gov protocols 00001620, 01623167, 00001397, 00071045, 00081523 and 00961064. Ficoll-Paque density gradient centrifugation was used to isolate peripheral blood mononuclear cells. Before DNA extraction, CD4+ and CD8+ T cells were sorted by FACS or by magnetic beads. Only a few counts were recorded for this clonotype. Its antigen is still unknown. Being one base from a much bigger clone, this may be a read error.

This chain is built from TRBV7-8 and TRBJ2-3; the D call is possibly TRBD1 or TRBD2, each sharing 5 bases. Input material: sorted CD4+, CD8+, or CD8+CD57+ T cells (not recorded which) from PBMCs. The origin of this receptor is a human donor with aplastic anemia. The DNA sequence follows: TGTGCCAGTTGTGAGGGGCAGCAATTCGCAGATACGCAGTATTTT. This codes for CASCEGQQFADTQYF.